The 18 T cell receptor beta chains below were found in one sample sequenced in a study of blood T cell repertoires in COVID-19. Measured with immunoSEQ multiplex PCR; TCRdb has only the in-frame clones, and not every one. Of under 250,000 clones detected, 70% to 85% appear once; the ten largest clones hold more than 3%. The sample comprised PBMCs or T cells enriched from blood (not recorded which). All receptors come from a woman in her sixties or seventies who had recovered from COVID-19.

The chain employs TRBV27 and TRBJ1-6; D is perhaps TRBD1 (6 bases). V lost 5 bases and J 0 bases, leaving 17 bases between the germline ends. The CDR3 is made up of 18 amino acids. CDR1 and CDR2 (germline): MNHEY, SMNVEV (reference sequence). The CDR3 bases are TGTGCCAGCAGTCTTTTCGGACAGAGGAGCTCCTATAATTCACCCCTCCACTTT. Its protein product is CASSLFGQRSSYNSPLHF.

The gene calls are TRBV19 and TRBJ2-3; D may be TRBD1 (6 bases). This CDR3 is 12 amino acids long. Germline assignment: CDR1 LNHDA and CDR2 SQIVND (reference sequence). The V end lost 6 bases, the J end lost 3 bases, and 7 bases lay between the germline ends. The CDR3 loop reads CASSTGTDTQYF. DNA for the CDR3: TGTGCCAGTAGCACAGGGACAGATACGCAGTATTTT.

This chain joins TRBV19 and TRBJ2-5; maybe TRBD1 (5 bases). The V gene's germline CDR1 is LNHDA and CDR2 SQIVND (reference sequence). V was shortened by 8 bases and J by 0 bases, with 16 bases between the two germline ends. The CDR3 is 15 residues long. Written as DNA, the CDR3 is TGTGCCAGTGCCACAAGGGGCTGGTACCAAGAGACCCAGTACTTC. Residues: CASATRGWYQETQYF. Full variable domain (rest looked up from reference TRBV19 and TRBJ2-5): DGGITQSPKYLFRKEGQNVTLSCEQNLNHDAMYWYRQDPGQGLRLIYYSQIVNDFQKGDIAEGYSVSREKKESFPLTVTSAQKNPTAFYLCASATRGWYQETQYFGPGTRLLVL.

The chain recombines TRBV20-1 with TRBJ2-5, with 10 positions matching TRBD2. This CDR3 spans 15 amino acids. Trimming took 3 bases from V and 2 from J; bases not matched to a gene: 6. Germline CDR1 is DFQATT and CDR2 is SNEGSKA (reference sequence). CDR3: CSASWLAGAQETQYF. For the CDR3, the DNA is TGCAGTGCTAGTTGGCTAGCGGGGGCTCAAGAGACCCAGTACTTC.

The chain couples TRBV10-2 to TRBJ2-1, with TRBD2 matching 8 bases. The CDR3 spans 14 residues. Per the germline V gene, CDR1 is WSHSY and CDR2 is SAAADI. V shed 6 bases, J shed 5 bases, and the junction held 6 bases outside the gene matches. The CDR3, as DNA: TGCGCCAGCAGAACTAGCGGCCCCAACAATGAGCAGTTCTTC. Its protein is CASRTSGPNNEQFF.

The chain uses TRBV7-3 and TRBJ2-7; a possible D gene is TRBD2 (5 bases). V dropped 2 bases and J dropped 5 bases, with 13 bases sitting between them. The germline V gene encodes CDR1 SGHTA and CDR2 FQGTGA. There are 14 residues in the CDR3. The CDR3 coding sequence is TGTGCCAGCAGCTTAGACTATTATTCCCACGAGCAGTACTTC. Its translation is CASSLDYYSHEQYF.

The chain uses TRBV19 and TRBJ2-2; D is possibly TRBD2 (5 bases). CDR1 is LNHDA, CDR2 SQIVND, per germline (reference sequence). The CDR3 extends over 16 amino acids. V lost 3 bases and J lost 4, with 15 bases in between. The CDR3 DNA follows: TGTGCCAGTAGTATGCTGGAGGCCGCAGGCACCGGGGAGCTGTTTTTT. As protein: CASSMLEAAGTGELFF.

J is TRBJ2-7 and V is TRBV18, with 9 bases identical to TRBD1. This CDR3 contains 14 residues. The germline V gene encodes CDR1 KGHSH and CDR2 LQKENI. With V trimmed by 2 bases and J by 5 bases, 4 bases remained unmatched. CDR3 coding DNA: TGTGCCAGCTCACCAACAGGGGGCGCGGACGAGCAGTACTTC. Translated: CASSPTGGADEQYF.

This clone has a handful of counts. The chain is built from TRBV29-1 and TRBJ1-1; unclear D gene. Germline assignment: CDR1 SQVTM and CDR2 ANQGSEA. V lost 4 bases and J 5 bases, leaving 14 bases between the germline ends. The CDR3 runs to 13 residues. The CDR3 bases are TGCAGCGTTGGGTCCGGGGTGGAAACTGAAGCTTTCTTT. Translation: CSVGSGVETEAFF.

The rearrangement links TRBV6-5 to TRBJ1-1; 8 bases are shared with TRBD1. From germline, CDR1 is MNHEY and CDR2 SVGAGI. CDR3 length equals 13 residues. After removal of 11 bases from V and 4 bases from J, the junction contained 9 bases not matched to a gene. DNA for the CDR3: TGTGCCGGATGGGACAGGTCGGGCACTGAAGCTTTCTTT. Amino acid sequence: CAGWDRSGTEAFF.

The V and J genes are TRBV5-4 and TRBJ1-6; TRBD1 is a possible D gene (5 bases). CDR3 size: 16 residues. V was cut by 3 bases and J by 5 bases, with 15 bases left in between. The germline CDR1 and CDR2 sequences are SGHNT and YYREEE (reference sequence). The CDR3 loop is CASSWGAGQHNSPLHF. The CDR3 DNA reads as TGTGCCAGCAGCTGGGGTGCAGGGCAACATAATTCACCCCTCCACTTT.

This chain joins TRBV7-3 and TRBJ2-7; the D is unclear. The CDR3 covers 13 residues. The V and J ends lost 2 bases and 6 bases respectively, with 11 bases between them. CDR1 is SGHTA, CDR2 FQGTGA, per germline. CDR3 bases: TGTGCCAGCAGCTTAGATCGTAGTAGCGAGCAGTACTTC. Translation gives CASSLDRSSEQYF.

The chain carries TRBV6-2 or TRBV6-3 and TRBJ2-2; D might be TRBD1 (5 bases). The CDR3 runs to 14 residues. The germline gives CDR1 MNHEY, CDR2 SVGEGT. V was pared by 6 bases and J by 4 bases, with 12 bases between. In DNA, the CDR3 is TGTGCCAGCAGCGTCCAGGGAATCACCGGGGAGCTGTTTTTT. Protein product: CASSVQGITGELFF.

This chain uses TRBV19 with TRBJ2-5; D perhaps matches TRBD1 (6 bases). Germline lookup yields CDR1 LNHDA and CDR2 SQIVND (reference sequence). The CDR3 is made up of 15 amino acids. The V gene lost 2 bases and the J gene lost 4 bases, with 14 bases spanning the gap. The CDR3 DNA reads as TGTGCCAGTAGTATAACCAGGGGAAGGGGAGAGACCCAGTACTTC. Protein product: CASSITRGRGETQYF.

This chain links TRBV7-2 with TRBJ2-3; TRBD2 might be the D (5 bases). The germline gives CDR1 SGHTA, CDR2 FQGNSA. This CDR3 comprises 16 residues. V gave up 2 bases and J gave up 4 bases, with 16 bases separating them. The CDR3 loop reads CASSLRHPRTADTQYF. The CDR3 nucleotides read TGTGCCAGCAGCTTACGACATCCCCGGACTGCAGATACGCAGTATTTT.

This chain uses TRBV3-1 (or the pseudogene TRBV3-2) with TRBJ2-1, with TRBD2 matching over 10 bases. The germline gives CDR1 LGHDT, CDR2 YNNKEL (reference sequence). V dropped 4 bases and J dropped 1; count of bases not matched to a gene: 1. The CDR3 runs to 15 residues. In DNA form, the CDR3 reads TGTGCCAGCAGCCCTAGCGGGAGATCCTACAATGAGCAGTTCTTC. It specifies CASSPSGRSYNEQFF.

The V and J genes are TRBV12-3 or TRBV12-4 and TRBJ1-5, with 8 nucleotides matching TRBD1. This CDR3 is 13 amino acids long. V shed 5 bases, J shed 9 bases, and the junction held 6 bases outside the gene matches. In DNA, the CDR3 is TGTGCCAGCAGTCGACAGGGGCTGGGGCCCCAGCATTTT. It is translated as CASSRQGLGPQHF.

This chain joins TRBV14 and TRBJ2-7; D ambiguous. There are 11 residues in the CDR3. Deletions cut 4 bases from V and 5 bases from J, with 6 bases between. The germline gives CDR1 SGHDN, CDR2 FVKESK. As DNA, the CDR3 is TGTGCCAGCAGCCTCCGGGACGAGCAGTACTTC. The encoded protein is CASSLRDEQYF. The entire variable domain, with the rest obtained from reference TRBV14 and TRBJ2-7, is as follows: EAGVTQFPSHSVIEKGQTVTLRCDPISGHDNLYWYRRVMGKEIKFLLHFVKESKQDESGMPNNRFLAERTGGTYSTLKVQPAELEDSGVYFCASSLRDEQYFGPGTRLTVT.